This TCR beta chain was obtained from a study of blood T cell repertoires in COVID-19 (TCRdb year 2020). A note on the overall study: Collaborator samples came from the United States, Italy and Spain and covered acute and convalescent phases of COVID-19. The samples were drawn from the first 160 participants of the ongoing ImmuneRACE study and from under 1,500 subjects provided by 6 global collaborators. Nearly every sample came with metadata listing a de-identified subject ID, COVID-19 status, age in years and sex. Deeply sampled blood TCRbeta repertoires from subjects exposed to, actively infected with, or recovered from COVID-19 were included in the dataset. The repertoires were released in a freely available public database meant as a resource for research on the immune response to SARS-CoV-2. HLA class I and class II types, where available, came from metadata supplied by the sample provider rather than from assay-based typing. The prospective study material was composed of cDNA or gDNA derived from T cells, B-cell-depleted T cells, or PBMCs.

Collaborating institutions collected whole blood in K2EDTA tubes following their own protocols. For TCRbeta analysis, collaborators shipped samples as frozen whole blood, isolated PBMCs, or DNA extracted from either of those sample types. On the study overall, not on this receptor specifically: The amount of clinical and demographic metadata varied by source and participant and was provided uncurated.

In regard to this clone: This clone's antigen is unknown. Per-base qualities were not stored, and no clone one base away is much larger.

TCRbeta CDR3 regions were amplified from genomic DNA by means of the immunoSEQ Assay, a bias-controlled multiplex PCR. The source study handled its data this way. The number of nucleated cells in each sample was estimated from the amplification of reference gene primers within the assay. To quantify the absolute abundance of each unique TCRbeta CDR3 rearrangement, sequence reads were collapsed and filtered. For each sample, productive Simpson clonality was calculated as the square root of Simpson's diversity index across productive rearrangements. TCRdb stores this immuneACCESS table with in-frame sequences only. Part of the clones is absent; in the studies checked, under half of the shortfall reflects unresolved V genes, and no reason is known for the rest. V and J calls plus clone size are reproduced from that table; the DNA served to infer D and trimming. The table for this sample lists 240,000 or so clones; 82% of them were counted only once. 1.9% of the sample comes from the top ten.

The germline V gene encodes CDR1 MGHDK and CDR2 SYGVNS. Germline trimming amounts to 3 bases on V and 5 bases on J, with 6 as the count of junction bases outside the gene matches. Spanning cysteine to phenylalanine, the CDR3 consists of 15 amino acids. Only CDR3 DNA is held: 45 bases, read in frame from base 1. Source material: peripheral blood. The chain links TRBV25-1 with TRBJ1-4, with TRBD1 matching 7 junction bases. The clonotype was recovered from a woman aged 80 or over with acute or convalescent COVID-19. The encoded CDR3 is CASSDLTGRNEKLFF. The DNA sequence reads TGTGCCAGCAGTGACCTGACAGGGAGGAATGAAAAACTGTTTTTT.